This entry describes one T cell receptor (beta chain). The sample is drawn from a study of blood T cells in healthy people across ages. Background on the study: Researchers report that template switching captured about one barcoded beta molecule per two T cells.

Per the germline V gene, CDR1 is SGHAT and CDR2 is FQNNGV. V was pared by 5 bases and J by 4 bases, with 20 bases between. This CDR3 has 16 amino acids. With a J-beta primer mix and a sample-barcoded 5' primer, a second PCR ran roughly 7 to 11 cycles. TCRdb re-called the 5' RACE reads with MiXCR, one entry per CDR3 protein. Of approximately 1.5 million distinct CDR3 sequences listed, 40% to 45% were seen once; the top ten hold less than 5%. The chain uses TRBV11-2 and TRBJ2-5; the D is unclear. The receptor comes from a woman aged 18-35 years in good health. Input material: blood. Written as DNA, the CDR3 is TGTGCCAGCAGCCTTAGGCCCCCAGACAAAGCAGAGACCCAGTACTTC. Translation: CASSLRPPDKAETQYF. The full variable domain, rest sourced from reference TRBV11-2 and TRBJ2-5, is EAGVAQSPRYKIIEKRQSVAFWCNPISGHATLYWYQQILGQGPKLLIQFQNNGVVDDSQLPKDRFSAERLKGVDSTLKIQPAKLEDSAVYLCASSLRPPDKAETQYFGPGTRLLVL.